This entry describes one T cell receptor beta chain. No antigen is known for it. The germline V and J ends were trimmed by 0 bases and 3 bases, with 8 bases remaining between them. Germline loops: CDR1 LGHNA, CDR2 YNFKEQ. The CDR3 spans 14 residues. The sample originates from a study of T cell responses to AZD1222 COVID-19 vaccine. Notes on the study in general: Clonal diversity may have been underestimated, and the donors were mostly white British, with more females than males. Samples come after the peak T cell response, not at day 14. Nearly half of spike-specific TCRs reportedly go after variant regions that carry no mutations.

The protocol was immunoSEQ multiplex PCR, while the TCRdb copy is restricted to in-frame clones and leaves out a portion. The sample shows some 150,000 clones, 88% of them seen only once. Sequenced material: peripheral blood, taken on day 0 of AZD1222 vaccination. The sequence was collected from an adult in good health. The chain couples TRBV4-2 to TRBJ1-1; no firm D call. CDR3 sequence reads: CASSQDQQHTEAFF. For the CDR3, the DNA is TGTGCCAGCAGCCAAGATCAACAGCACACTGAAGCTTTCTTT.